Listed below are T cell receptor beta chains from one sample, sequenced in a study of control samples from healthy donors and cancer patients. TCRdb's table, derived via immunoSEQ multiplex PCR, lists solely in-frame clones and lacks some. Seen here are roughly 400,000 clones, 90% observed once, and the top ten hold 5.5% to 7.5%. The sequencing input was PBMCs. The receptors derive from a middle-aged man with head and neck cancer. CDR3s leave out the opening cysteine and the closing phenylalanine or tryptophan. D genes are given only for firm matches.

j_gene,v_gene,d_gene,CDR3aa
TRBJ1-5,TRBV12-5,TRBD1,ASGPDRADYSNQPQH
TRBJ2-7,TRBV9,TRBD1,ASSGGQTYEQY
TRBJ2-1,TRBV30,NA,AWRGAALGEQF
TRBJ2-7,TRBV29-1,TRBD1,SGRGTGASYEQY
TRBJ1-2,TRBV5-4,NA,ASSQMVGQGKGYT
TRBJ1-1,TRBV7-2,NA,ASSLRPAQVAF
TRBJ1-1,TRBV19,NA,ASKKNTEAF
TRBJ2-5,TRBV7-9,TRBD2,ASSVGAGIQETQY
TRBJ2-3,TRBV7-8,NA,ASQTEPSLPDTQY
TRBJ2-7,TRBV24-1,NA,ATSGSRGLEQY
TRBJ2-4,TRBV11-2,NA,ASRRSEGWGNIQY
TRBJ1-1,TRBV6-5,NA,ASSYKGTHTEAF
TRBJ2-5,TRBV7-9,NA,ASSTIHGQETQY
TRBJ2-1,TRBV3-1/TRBV3-2,TRBD2,ASSGGGPYNEQF
TRBJ1-5,TRBV27,NA,ASGTNNQPQH
TRBJ2-7,TRBV5-6,NA,ASSLLQGTHEQY
TRBJ1-2,TRBV11-1,TRBD1,ASSLDRGIYGYT
TRBJ1-6,TRBV5-8,NA,ASSPPVNSPLH
TRBJ2-3,TRBV4-2,NA,ASSQDTSGVRDTQY
TRBJ1-2,TRBV5-4,TRBD1,ASSPRTGETGYT
TRBJ1-1,TRBV7-3,NA,ASSLRGGGATEAF
TRBJ2-1,TRBV4-1,TRBD2,ASSQDRTSGSLLSDEQF
TRBJ2-7,TRBV7-6,NA,ASILTEGGFQQY
TRBJ2-2,TRBV6-2/TRBV6-3,NA,ASSYKRIGELF
TRBJ2-1,TRBV12-3/TRBV12-4,NA,ASSLADPREQF
TRBJ2-1,TRBV6-1,TRBD2,ASSVTSLAGGQGNEQF
TRBJ1-1,TRBV10-3,TRBD1,ANRGVGTEAF
TRBJ1-4,TRBV19,NA,ASTDSTATNEKLF